This entry is about one TCR beta chain. The assay was immunoSEQ multiplex PCR, and TCRdb's table has in-frame clones only and misses some. The repertoire has about 250,000 clones, more than 80% of them found once; the top ten carry around 5.5%. The data were obtained in a study of blood T cell repertoires in COVID-19. Sequencing was carried out using peripheral blood. This sequence was found in a human donor in a cohort sampled during active COVID-19.

Written as DNA, the CDR3 is TGTGCCAGCAGCTTGGCTAGCCGGTTGGCCGGGGAGCTGTTTTTT. Residues: CASSLASRLAGELFF. The chain has TRBV5-4 and TRBJ2-2, with D maybe TRBD2 (5 bases). V was cut by 0 bases and J by 6 bases, with 12 bases left in between. The length of the CDR3 is 15 residues. Per the germline V gene, CDR1 is SGHNT and CDR2 is YYREEE (reference sequence).